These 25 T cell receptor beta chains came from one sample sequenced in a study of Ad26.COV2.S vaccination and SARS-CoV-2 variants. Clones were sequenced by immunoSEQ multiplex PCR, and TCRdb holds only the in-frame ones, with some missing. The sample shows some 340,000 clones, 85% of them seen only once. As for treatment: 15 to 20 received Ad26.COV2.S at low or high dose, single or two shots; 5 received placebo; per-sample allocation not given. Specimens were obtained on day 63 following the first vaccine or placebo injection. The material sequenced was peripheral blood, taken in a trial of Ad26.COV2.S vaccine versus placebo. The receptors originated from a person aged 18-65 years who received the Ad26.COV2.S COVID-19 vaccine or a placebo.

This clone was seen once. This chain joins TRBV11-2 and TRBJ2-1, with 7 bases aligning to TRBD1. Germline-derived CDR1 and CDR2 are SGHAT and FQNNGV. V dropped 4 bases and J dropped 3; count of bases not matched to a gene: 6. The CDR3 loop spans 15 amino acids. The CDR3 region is CASSSGTEYYNEQFF. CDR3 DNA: TGTGCCAGCAGCTCCGGGACAGAATACTACAATGAGCAGTTCTTC.

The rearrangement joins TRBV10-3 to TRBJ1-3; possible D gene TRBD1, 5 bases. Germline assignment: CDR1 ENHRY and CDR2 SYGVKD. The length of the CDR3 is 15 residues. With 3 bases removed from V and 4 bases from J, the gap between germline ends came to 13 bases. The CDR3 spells CAISELGVLGNTIYF. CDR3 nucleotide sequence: TGTGCCATCAGTGAATTGGGGGTCTTGGGAAACACCATATATTTT.

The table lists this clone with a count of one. CDR3 residues: CASSSQRRSPLHF. Written as DNA, the CDR3 is TGTGCCAGCAGCTCACAAAGGAGGTCACCCCTCCACTTT. This chain connects TRBV7-2 to TRBJ1-6, with D unresolved. Trimming left V 4 bases short and J 10 bases short, with 11 bases between. The CDR3 is 13 amino acids. Germline CDR1 reads SGHTA; CDR2 reads FQGNSA.

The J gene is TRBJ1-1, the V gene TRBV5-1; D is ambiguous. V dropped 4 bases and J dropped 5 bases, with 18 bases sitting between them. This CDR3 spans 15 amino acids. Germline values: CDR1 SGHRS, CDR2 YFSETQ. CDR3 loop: CASSLARTPGTEAFF. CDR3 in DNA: TGCGCCAGCAGCCTCGCTCGGACGCCTGGGACTGAAGCTTTCTTT.

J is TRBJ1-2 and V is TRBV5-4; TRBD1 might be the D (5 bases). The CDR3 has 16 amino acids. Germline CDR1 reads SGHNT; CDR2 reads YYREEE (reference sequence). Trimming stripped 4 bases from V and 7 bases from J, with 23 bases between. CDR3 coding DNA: TGTGCCAGCAGCGCTGCCCGGGACGGCGTGGCGGGTGGCTACACCTTC. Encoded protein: CASSAARDGVAGGYTF.

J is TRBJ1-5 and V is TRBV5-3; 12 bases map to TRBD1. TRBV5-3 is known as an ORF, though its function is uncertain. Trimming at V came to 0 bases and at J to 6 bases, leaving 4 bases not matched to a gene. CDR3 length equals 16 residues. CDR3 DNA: TGTGCCAGAAGCTTGGTGGGACAGGGGGCGAGTCAGCCCCAGCATTTT. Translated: CARSLVGQGASQPQHF.

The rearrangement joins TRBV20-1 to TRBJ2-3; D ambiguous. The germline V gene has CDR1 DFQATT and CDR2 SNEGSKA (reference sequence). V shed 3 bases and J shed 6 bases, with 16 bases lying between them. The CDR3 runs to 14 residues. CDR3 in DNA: TGCAGTGCTAGTATCGAAGTTATTACGGATACGCAGTATTTT. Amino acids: CSASIEVITDTQYF.

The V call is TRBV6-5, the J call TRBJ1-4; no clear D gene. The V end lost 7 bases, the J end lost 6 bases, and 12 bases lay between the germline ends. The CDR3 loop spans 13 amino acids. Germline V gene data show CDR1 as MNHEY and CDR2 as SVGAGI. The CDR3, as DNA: TGTGCCAGCAAAAGAGGCCGGGATGAAAAACTGTTTTTT. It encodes CASKRGRDEKLFF.

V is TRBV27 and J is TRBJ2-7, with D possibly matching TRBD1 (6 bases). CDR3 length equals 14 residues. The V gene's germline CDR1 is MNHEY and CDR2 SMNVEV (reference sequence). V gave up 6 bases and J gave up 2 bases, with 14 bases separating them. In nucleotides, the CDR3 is TGTGCCAGCAGCCCGACAGGCATTCCCTACGAGCAGTACTTC. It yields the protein CASSPTGIPYEQYF.

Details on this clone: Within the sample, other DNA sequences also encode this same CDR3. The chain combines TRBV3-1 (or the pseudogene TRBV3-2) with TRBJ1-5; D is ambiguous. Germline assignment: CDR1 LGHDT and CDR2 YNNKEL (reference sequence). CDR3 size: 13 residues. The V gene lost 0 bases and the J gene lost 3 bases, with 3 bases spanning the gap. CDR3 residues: CASSQDLNQPQHF. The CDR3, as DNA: TGTGCCAGCAGCCAAGATCTCAATCAGCCCCAGCATTTT.

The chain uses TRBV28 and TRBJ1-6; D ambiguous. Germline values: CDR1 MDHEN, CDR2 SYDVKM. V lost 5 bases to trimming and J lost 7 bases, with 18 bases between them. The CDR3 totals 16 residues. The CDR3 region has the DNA TGTGCCAGCAGTGCCCTACAGCTCCTCCTCAATTCACCCCTCCACTTT. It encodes CASSALQLLLNSPLHF.

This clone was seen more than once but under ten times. The CDR3 loop reads CASNTGETYEQYF. The CDR3 region has the DNA TGTGCCAGCAATACAGGGGAAACCTACGAGCAGTACTTC. The V call is TRBV7-9, the J call TRBJ2-7, with 7 nucleotides matching TRBD1. The CDR3 is made up of 13 amino acids. Per the germline V gene, CDR1 is SEHNR and CDR2 is FQNEAQ (reference sequence). V lost 7 bases, J lost 2 bases, and 5 bases stayed unmatched.

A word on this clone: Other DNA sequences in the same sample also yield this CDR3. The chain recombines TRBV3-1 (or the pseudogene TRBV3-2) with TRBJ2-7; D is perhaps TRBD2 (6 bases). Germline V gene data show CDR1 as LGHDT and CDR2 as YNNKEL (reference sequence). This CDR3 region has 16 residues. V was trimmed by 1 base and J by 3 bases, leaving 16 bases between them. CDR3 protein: CASSQVRDFFFYEQYF. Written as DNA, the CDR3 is TGTGCCAGCAGCCAAGTCCGGGACTTCTTCTTCTACGAGCAGTACTTC.

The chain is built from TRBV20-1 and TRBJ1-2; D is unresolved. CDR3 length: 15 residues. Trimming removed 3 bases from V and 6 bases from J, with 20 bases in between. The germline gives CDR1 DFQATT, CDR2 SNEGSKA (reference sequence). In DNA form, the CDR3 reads TGCAGTGCTAGTTTTCACATGCGGTCGGAAAATGGCTACACCTTC. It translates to CSASFHMRSENGYTF.

CDR3 residues: CASSDREYVQPQHF. The CDR3 DNA reads TGTGCCAGCAGTGACAGGGAGTACGTCCAGCCCCAGCATTTT. This chain links TRBV27 with TRBJ1-5; 7 nucleotides align to TRBD1. With 5 bases clipped from V and 7 bases from J, the junction kept 8 bases outside the gene matches. Germline CDR1 MNHEY, CDR2 SMNVEV (reference sequence). The CDR3 runs 14 residues.

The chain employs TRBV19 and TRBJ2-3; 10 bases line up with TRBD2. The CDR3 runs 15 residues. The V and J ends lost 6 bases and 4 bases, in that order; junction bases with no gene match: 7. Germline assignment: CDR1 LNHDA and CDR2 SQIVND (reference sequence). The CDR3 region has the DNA TGTGCCAGTAGCCCTACTAGCGGGGTGCCAGATACGCAGTATTTT. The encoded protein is CASSPTSGVPDTQYF.

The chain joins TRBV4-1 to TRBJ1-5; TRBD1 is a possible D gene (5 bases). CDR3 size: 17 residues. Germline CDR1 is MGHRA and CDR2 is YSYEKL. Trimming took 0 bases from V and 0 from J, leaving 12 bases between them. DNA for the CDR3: TGCGCCAGCAGCCAAGAGGGGGAGTATTATAGCAATCAGCCCCAGCATTTT. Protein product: CASSQEGEYYSNQPQHF.

The CDR3 DNA follows: TGTGCCAGTAGTTTCGGAGCGAACACCGGGGAGCTGTTTTTT. It specifies CASSFGANTGELFF. This sequence joins TRBV19 and TRBJ2-2, with no clear D. From germline, CDR1 is LNHDA and CDR2 SQIVND (reference sequence). The CDR3 is 14 residues long. V was shortened by 5 bases and J by 0 bases, with 7 bases between the two germline ends.

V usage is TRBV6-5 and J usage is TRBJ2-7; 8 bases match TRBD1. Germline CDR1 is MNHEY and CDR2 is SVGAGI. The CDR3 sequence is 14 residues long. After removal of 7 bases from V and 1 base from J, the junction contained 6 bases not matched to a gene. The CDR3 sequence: CASKPGQASYEQYF. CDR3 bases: TGTGCCAGCAAGCCGGGACAGGCGTCCTACGAGCAGTACTTC.

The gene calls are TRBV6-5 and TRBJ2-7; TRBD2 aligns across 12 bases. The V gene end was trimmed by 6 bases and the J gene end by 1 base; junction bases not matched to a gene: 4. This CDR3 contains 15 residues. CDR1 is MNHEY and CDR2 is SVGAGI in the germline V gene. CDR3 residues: CASSLTSGGSYEQYF. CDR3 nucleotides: TGTGCCAGCAGCCTTACTAGCGGGGGGTCCTACGAGCAGTACTTC.

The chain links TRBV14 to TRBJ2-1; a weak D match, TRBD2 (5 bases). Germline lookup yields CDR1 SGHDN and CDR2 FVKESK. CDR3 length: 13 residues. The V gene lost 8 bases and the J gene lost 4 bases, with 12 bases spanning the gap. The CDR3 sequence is CASGLTSYNEQFF. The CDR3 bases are TGTGCCAGCGGACTCACCTCTTACAATGAGCAGTTCTTC.

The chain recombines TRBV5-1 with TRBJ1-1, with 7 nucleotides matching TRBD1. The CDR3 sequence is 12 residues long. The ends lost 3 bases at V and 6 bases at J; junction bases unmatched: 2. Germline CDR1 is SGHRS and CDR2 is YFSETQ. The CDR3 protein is CASSSTGPEAFF. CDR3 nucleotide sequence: TGCGCCAGCAGCTCGACAGGGCCTGAAGCTTTCTTT.

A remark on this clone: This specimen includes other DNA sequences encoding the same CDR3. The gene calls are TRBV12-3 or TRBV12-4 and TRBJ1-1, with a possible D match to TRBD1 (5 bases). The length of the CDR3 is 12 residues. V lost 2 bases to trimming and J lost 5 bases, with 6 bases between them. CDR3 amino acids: CASSLRGTEAFF. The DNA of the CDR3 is TGTGCCAGCAGTTTAAGGGGTACTGAAGCTTTCTTT.

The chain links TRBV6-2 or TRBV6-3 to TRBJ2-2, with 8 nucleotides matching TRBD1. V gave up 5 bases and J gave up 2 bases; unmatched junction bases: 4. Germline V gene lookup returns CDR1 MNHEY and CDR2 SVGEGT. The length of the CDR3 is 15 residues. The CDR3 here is CASSPGTGNTGELFF. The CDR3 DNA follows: TGTGCCAGCAGTCCCGGGACAGGAAACACCGGGGAGCTGTTTTTT.

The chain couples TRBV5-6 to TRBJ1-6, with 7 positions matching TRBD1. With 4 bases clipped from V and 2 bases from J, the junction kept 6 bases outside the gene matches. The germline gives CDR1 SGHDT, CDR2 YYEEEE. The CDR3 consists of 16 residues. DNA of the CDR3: TGTGCCAGCAGCGGGGGGACAGAGACCTATAATTCACCCCTCCACTTT. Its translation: CASSGGTETYNSPLHF.